This TCR beta chain originates from a study of blood T cells in healthy people across ages. Points from the study as a whole: Bulk PBMC profiling left naive and antigen-experienced comparisons inconclusive. More naive CD4+ cells and higher diversity marked long-lived donors relative to aged donors.

Germline V lookup: CDR1 SGHTA, CDR2 FQGNSA. The CDR3 consists of 14 residues. Between the trimmed V and J ends, which lost 7 bases and 5 bases, there was a span of 17 bases. A word on this clonotype: The antigen remains unidentified.

Russia was home to the donors, healthy Caucasian individuals aged roughly 6 to 95. Every donor provided roughly 10 milliliters of peripheral blood. The authors ran a second PCR of about 6 to 11 cycles using a sample-barcoded 5' primer and a J-beta primer mix. TCRdb independently ran MiXCR on the 5' RACE reads; one entry per CDR3 protein. The table shows over 1,500,000 distinct CDR3 sequences, with just under 50% occurring only once. V gene TRBV7-2 combines with J gene TRBJ2-5; D might be TRBD1 (8 bases). The sample was blood. This clonotype was obtained from a woman aged 40 to 49 in good health. As DNA, the CDR3 is TGTGCCAGCATTCGGGGAGGGGACAGGGAGACCCAGTACTTC. This codes for CASIRGGDRETQYF.